Below are 6 T cell receptor beta chains sequenced from a single sample in a study of cytomegalovirus exposure and HLA in healthy donors. The PCR made use of 60 Vbeta and 13 Jbeta primers. Measured with immunoSEQ multiplex PCR; TCRdb has only the in-frame clones, and not every one. The repertoire holds about 160,000 clones, roughly 80% seen once, with 2.4% in the top ten. Sequenced sample: PBMCs. Receptor source: a male donor in good health and CMV-seronegative.

Here the CDR3 reads CASSPTGTGLYEQYF. DNA of the CDR3: TGTGCCAGCAGTCCTACCGGGACAGGTCTCTACGAGCAGTACTTC. V and J are TRBV5-6 and TRBJ2-7, with 8 bases identical to TRBD1. The CDR3 consists of 15 residues. Trimming removed 5 bases from V and 3 bases from J; junction bases left unmatched: 10. CDR1 and CDR2 (germline): SGHDT, YYEEEE.

This clone came up once. The chain employs TRBV27 and TRBJ2-7; 7 bases fit TRBD1. The V gene's germline CDR1 is MNHEY and CDR2 SMNVEV (reference sequence). The CDR3 totals 12 residues. J gave up 5 bases and V 6 bases, and 4 bases lay outside the gene matches. The CDR3 DNA reads TGTGCCAGCAGCGTAACAGGGGACGAGCAGTACTTC. Its translation: CASSVTGDEQYF.

The sample holds a few counts of this clone. The chain has TRBV4-3 and TRBJ2-7; possibly TRBD2 for D (6 bases). The germline V gene has CDR1 LGHNA and CDR2 YSLEER. The CDR3 is 18 residues long. The germline V and J ends were trimmed by 0 bases and 2 bases, with 20 bases remaining between them. The CDR3 loop reads CASSQEAIPGTLTYEQYF. The CDR3 DNA is TGCGCCAGCAGCCAAGAGGCGATCCCCGGGACTCTAACCTACGAGCAGTACTTC.

J is TRBJ2-7 and V is TRBV28; weak D call: TRBD1 (6 bases). Germline CDR1 MDHEN, CDR2 SYDVKM. The CDR3 length is 16 residues. The germline V and J ends were trimmed by 3 bases and 1 base, with 16 bases remaining between them. The CDR3 is CASSLGLRTDSYEQYF. The CDR3 DNA reads as TGTGCCAGCAGTTTGGGGCTACGGACAGATTCCTACGAGCAGTACTTC. The variable domain in full, with the rest retrieved from reference TRBV28 and TRBJ2-7, is DVKVTQSSRYLVKRTGEKVFLECVQDMDHENMFWYRQDPGLGLRLIYFSYDVKMKEKGDIPEGYSVSREKKERFSLILESASTNQTSMYLCASSLGLRTDSYEQYFGPGTRLTVT.

The V call is TRBV5-4, the J call TRBJ2-5; TRBD1 matches 9 bases. In germline, CDR1 is SGHNT, CDR2 YYREEE (reference sequence). This CDR3 spans 15 amino acids. V dropped 1 base and J dropped 5; count of bases not matched to a gene: 6. CDR3 residues: CASSLITGGQETQYF. CDR3 bases: TGTGCCAGCAGCTTGATTACAGGGGGCCAGGAGACCCAGTACTTC.

The chain uses TRBV5-1 and TRBJ2-2, with TRBD2 matching 14 bases. This CDR3 spans 17 amino acids. The germline V gene has CDR1 SGHRS and CDR2 YFSETQ. V lost 2 bases and J lost 4; bases outside the gene matches: 4. Here the CDR3 reads CASSFEGLAGGTGELFF. CDR3 bases: TGCGCCAGCAGCTTTGAAGGACTAGCGGGAGGCACCGGGGAGCTGTTTTTT.